What follows are 24 T cell receptor beta chains derived from one specimen sequenced in a study of T cell repertoires in cytomegalovirus infection (dated by TCRdb to the late 2010s). The data were produced on an Illumina HiSeq 1500. TCRdb took the public reads, trimmed them with fastp at Q25, ran MiXCR for clone calling and kept in-frame beta chains. Rows matching on CDR3 protein sequence are summarized as one entry with the most common DNA and genes. The sample has roughly 230,000 distinct CDR3 sequences on record, 22% of them singletons. The top ten clones comprise roughly 18% of the sample. Sequencing input: CD8+ T cells from PBMCs. The receptors originated from a human donor in good health (CMV status not recorded). Some clones in this sample may be carry-over from other donors' samples.

On this clonotype itself: Just one base apart from a much larger clone, this may be a read error. This chain connects TRBV29-1 to TRBJ1-1; D not resolved. Germline values: CDR1 SQVTM, CDR2 ANQGSEA. This CDR3 comprises 11 residues. The CDR3 spells CSVRMNTKAFF. The CDR3 nucleotides are TGCAGCGTCAGGATGAACACTAAAGCTTTCTTT.

The sample holds a few counts of this clonotype. The rearrangement links TRBV4-1 to TRBJ2-3; 9 nucleotides match TRBD2. V gave up 1 base and J gave up 4 bases; unmatched junction bases: 3. Germline V gives CDR1 MGHRA, CDR2 YSYEKL. The CDR3 runs to 15 residues. For the CDR3, the DNA is TGCGCCAGCAGCCAAGTAGCGGGGGCACCAGATACGCAGTATTTT. Its translation is CASSQVAGAPDTQYF.

This clonotype has ten or more counts. The rearrangement links TRBV4-1 to TRBJ2-5, with a weak D call TRBD1 (6 bases). The CDR3 runs 17 residues. The germline V and J ends were trimmed by 3 bases and 5 bases, with 22 bases remaining between them. Per the germline V gene, CDR1 is MGHRA and CDR2 is YSYEKL. The CDR3 spells CASSQQPTGTVGETQYF. As DNA, the CDR3 is TGCGCCAGCAGCCAGCAACCAACAGGGACGGTCGGGGAGACCCAGTACTTC.

This clonotype came up many times. The CDR3 sequence: CASSFPPGQGAGEQYF. DNA for the CDR3: TGTGCCAGCAGTTTCCCCCCTGGGCAGGGGGCGGGCGAGCAGTACTTC. This chain joins TRBV28 and TRBJ2-7, with TRBD1 identical over 8 bases. J lost 6 bases, V lost 3 bases, and 13 bases had no gene match. Germline CDR1 and CDR2: MDHEN and SYDVKM. This CDR3 is built from 16 residues.

The rearrangement uses TRBV15 and TRBJ2-3, with 9 bases fitting TRBD2. The CDR3 covers 18 residues. Trimming cost V 0 bases and J 7 bases; bases outside gene matches: 14. CDR1 and CDR2 (germline): LNHNV, YYDKDF (reference sequence). The CDR3 loop reads CATSRESWRGGWSHTQYF. CDR3 DNA sequence: TGTGCCACCAGCAGAGAATCCTGGCGGGGGGGCTGGTCTCATACGCAGTATTTT.

For this clonotype: Since a much larger clone is just one base distant, this may be a read error. This sequence joins TRBV2 and TRBJ2-7; 8 nucleotides match TRBD1. The CDR3 has 13 residues. Per the germline V gene, CDR1 is SNHLY and CDR2 is FYNNEI. The CDR3 DNA reads as TGTGCCAGCAGTGAGGACAGGGCTTACGAGCAGAACTTC. Its translation is CASSEDRAYEQNF.

This sequence joins TRBV28 and TRBJ1-2; 8 bases are shared with TRBD1. This CDR3 is 14 amino acids long. The germline CDR1 and CDR2 sequences are MDHEN and SYDVKM. Trimming cost V 3 bases and J 8 bases; bases outside gene matches: 8. The CDR3 nucleotides are TGTGCCAGCAGTTTCGGTCAGGGGGCGGAAGGCTACACCTTC. Protein: CASSFGQGAEGYTF.

The CDR3 spells CASSPEPYYEQYF. CDR3 sequence (DNA): TGTGCCAGCAGTCCTGAGCCCTACTACGAGCAGTACTTC. The rearrangement joins TRBV12-3 or TRBV12-4 to TRBJ2-7, with D unclear. The V end lost 5 bases, the J end lost 3 bases, and 11 bases lay between the germline ends. CDR3 size: 13 residues.

This rearrangement joins TRBV2 to TRBJ1-5; 9 nucleotides line up with TRBD1. The CDR3 covers 16 residues. V dropped 6 bases and J dropped 2; count of bases not matched to a gene: 8. Germline V gene data show CDR1 as SNHLY and CDR2 as FYNNEI. The CDR3 bases are TGTGCCAGCAGATCCGGGACAGGGTTTGGCAATCAGCCCCAGCATTTT. Amino acids: CASRSGTGFGNQPQHF.

This clonotype was seen only a few times. At one end the junction does not follow the germline gene, possibly because of a read error. This chain links TRBV15 with TRBJ1-2; 7 positions match TRBD1. Germline values: CDR1 LNHNV, CDR2 YYDKDF (reference sequence). This CDR3 is built from 11 residues. CDR3: CATSRGFGTAF. DNA of the CDR3: TGTGCCACCAGCAGAGGCTTCGGGACAGCTTTC.

This chain uses TRBV25-1 with TRBJ2-1, with 7 nucleotides matching TRBD1. The V segment lost 5 bases and the J segment 7 bases; nucleotides outside the gene matches: 11. This CDR3 spans 15 amino acids. Germline V CDR1 and CDR2: MGHDK, SYGVNS. The DNA of the CDR3 is TGTGCCAGCAGTAGACAGGGATCGGTCGGTAATGAGCAGTTCTTC. Amino acid sequence: CASSRQGSVGNEQFF.

The chain couples TRBV12-3 or TRBV12-4 to TRBJ2-7, with 7 bases fitting TRBD1. CDR3 size: 13 residues. The J segment lost 7 bases and the V segment lost 3 bases, leaving 6 bases of the junction unmatched. This chain's CDR3 is CASSLTAGGEQYF. The CDR3, as DNA: TGTGCCAGCAGTTTGACTGCAGGGGGAGAGCAGTACTTC.

This clonotype was observed at least ten times. The chain is built from TRBV27 and TRBJ1-1; D perhaps matches TRBD1 (6 bases). V shed 0 bases and J shed 4 bases, with 6 bases lying between them. The CDR3 has 13 residues. CDR1 MNHEY and CDR2 SMNVEV come from the germline V gene (reference sequence). This CDR3 is CASSLSRGTEAFF. The CDR3 DNA sequence: TGTGCCAGCAGTTTATCCAGGGGCACTGAAGCTTTCTTT.

This clonotype was seen many times. This chain links TRBV7-2 with TRBJ2-5; D remains unclear. CDR1 SGHTA and CDR2 FQGNSA come from the germline V gene. Between the trimmed V and J ends, which lost 5 bases and 2 bases, there was a span of 15 bases. The CDR3 contains 15 residues. DNA of the CDR3: TGTGCCAGCAGCCAAAGGTGGCGGCAGCAAGAGACCCAGTACTTC. It specifies CASSQRWRQQETQYF.

This clonotype was seen repeatedly, ten times or more. This sequence joins TRBV7-2 and TRBJ2-5; possibly TRBD2 for D (6 bases). The CDR3 is 15 amino acids. V gave up 0 bases and J gave up 4 bases, with 12 bases separating them. CDR1 and CDR2 (germline): SGHTA, FQGNSA. In DNA, the CDR3 is TGTGCCAGCAGCTTAGCCCCGGGGGAGGTAGAGACCCAGTACTTC. Encoded protein: CASSLAPGEVETQYF.

The CDR3 loop reads CAKEGGASTEAFF. The CDR3 DNA sequence: TGTGCCAAGGAGGGCGGGGCGTCCACTGAAGCTTTCTTT. The genes are TRBV7-4 and TRBJ1-1; D might be TRBD1 (5 bases). The germline V gene has CDR1 SGHVT and CDR2 SQSDAQ. CDR3 size: 13 residues. V lost 10 bases, J lost 4 bases, and 16 bases lay in between. The full variable domain, rest sourced from reference TRBV7-4 and TRBJ1-1, is GAGVSQSPRYKVAKRGRDVALRCDSISGHVTLYWYRQTLGQGSEVLTYSQSDAQRDKSGRPSGRFSAERPERSVSTLKIQRTEQGDSAVYLCAKEGGASTEAFFGQGTRLTVV.

The chain joins TRBV2 to TRBJ2-7; D call uncertain. The CDR3 contains 12 residues. CDR1 is SNHLY and CDR2 is FYNNEI in the germline V gene. Trimming shortened V by 1 base and J by 7 bases, and 8 bases separated the two germline ends. CDR3 protein: CASSEVQWEQYF. The CDR3 bases are TGTGCCAGCAGTGAAGTCCAGTGGGAGCAGTACTTC.

V gene TRBV20-1 combines with J gene TRBJ2-1; a weak D match, TRBD2 (5 bases). This CDR3 is 17 amino acids long. Germline V gene data show CDR1 as DFQATT and CDR2 as SNEGSKA (reference sequence). V lost 0 bases and J lost 6, with 21 bases in between. CDR3: CSARDPTTPGYRNEQFF. The CDR3 DNA follows: TGCAGTGCTAGAGATCCAACAACCCCGGGATACCGCAATGAGCAGTTCTTC.

This clonotype was observed a handful of times. The rearrangement links TRBV2 to TRBJ1-2; TRBD1 is a possible D gene (5 bases). Trimming cost V 1 base and J 5 bases, with 11 bases left between them. CDR1 and CDR2 from the germline V gene are SNHLY and FYNNEI. This CDR3 spans 14 amino acids. The CDR3 DNA follows: TGTGCCAGCAGTGAAGGGGCAGGGAGTTATGGCTACACCTTC. Encoded protein: CASSEGAGSYGYTF.

This clonotype came up a few times. The chain couples TRBV12-3 or TRBV12-4 to TRBJ2-1, with TRBD2 matching 7 bases. The CDR3 runs to 14 residues. J lost 8 bases, V lost 6 bases, and 10 bases had no gene match. Here the CDR3 DNA reads TGTGCCAGCAGATTTGTGGGGGGGGGGGATGAGCAGTTCTTC. It is translated as CASRFVGGGDEQFF.

This clonotype occurred many times. The gene calls are TRBV28 and TRBJ2-3; 12 bases match TRBD2. Germline V gene sequence: CDR1 MDHEN, CDR2 SYDVKM. J gave up 4 bases and V 3 bases, and 8 bases lay outside the gene matches. This CDR3 contains 17 residues. In DNA form, the CDR3 reads TGTGCCAGCAGTTTGGCTAGCGGGGGGGCCCTAGCAGATACGCAGTATTTT. Amino acid sequence: CASSLASGGALADTQYF.

The chain carries TRBV20-1 and TRBJ1-5; TRBD1 matches 8 bases. V was clipped by 4 bases and J by 6 bases; unmatched bases: 5. CDR1 is DFQATT and CDR2 is SNEGSKA in the germline V gene (reference sequence). This CDR3 comprises 13 residues. CDR3 region: CSATTGDFQPQHF. In DNA form, the CDR3 reads TGCAGTGCTACGACAGGGGATTTTCAGCCCCAGCATTTT.

The V call is TRBV29-1, the J call TRBJ2-2; D might be TRBD2 (5 bases). This CDR3 has 13 residues. Germline-derived CDR1 and CDR2 are SQVTM and ANQGSEA. The V and J ends lost 2 bases and 4 bases respectively, with 8 bases between them. The DNA of the CDR3 is TGCAGCGTTGAATGGGGAGCCACCGGGGAGCTGTTTTTT. Its protein product is CSVEWGATGELFF.

V usage is TRBV28 and J usage is TRBJ2-1, with 9 bases that match TRBD1. The V gene's germline CDR1 is MDHEN and CDR2 SYDVKM. V shed 7 bases, J shed 14 bases, and the junction held 3 bases outside the gene matches. CDR3 length: 10 amino acids. The CDR3 protein is CASKQGAEFF. CDR3 DNA sequence: TGTGCCAGCAAACAGGGGGCCGAGTTCTTC. Full variable domain (remainder filled in from reference TRBV28 and TRBJ2-1): DVKVTQSSRYLVKRTGEKVFLECVQDMDHENMFWYRQDPGLGLRLIYFSYDVKMKEKGDIPEGYSVSREKKERFSLILESASTNQTSMYLCASKQGAEFFGPGTRLTVL.